The rows below give T cell receptor beta chains drawn from one sample of a study of blood T cell repertoires in COVID-19. Clones were sequenced by immunoSEQ multiplex PCR, and TCRdb holds only the in-frame ones, with some missing. This table holds about 27,000 clones, 80% found once. Input material: peripheral blood. The receptors were sampled from a woman older than 75 with acute or convalescent COVID-19. The CDR3 runs from the conserved cysteine through the conserved F or W. The D gene is left open where the match is weak. Clone size is shown for a subset of rows, as once, few, many or a class of expanded clone.

TRBV18	TRBJ2-2	15	TRBD1	-	CASSPQGQHTGELFF	TGTGCCAGCTCACCCCAGGGACAGCACACCGGGGAGCTGTTTTTT
TRBV5-1	TRBJ1-2	13	-	-	CASSQVGNYGYTF	TGCGCCAGCAGTCAGGTCGGTAACTATGGCTACACCTTC
TRBV3-1/TRBV3-2	TRBJ2-7	12	-	-	CASSQALSEQYF	TGTGCCAGCAGCCAAGCTCTCAGCGAGCAGTACTTC
TRBV14	TRBJ1-1	13	-	-	CASSQDRGGRAFF	TGTGCCAGCAGCCAAGATAGGGGGGGTCGAGCTTTCTTT
TRBV19	TRBJ1-2	14	-	-	CASTPPGKANGYTF	TGTGCCAGTACCCCACCGGGTAAAGCAAATGGCTACACCTTC
TRBV5-4	TRBJ2-7	15	TRBD1	-	CASSSRDRGYQEQYF	TGTGCCAGCAGCTCCCGGGACAGGGGTTATCAAGAGCAGTACTTC
TRBV19	TRBJ1-6	17	-	-	CASRFAERSSYNSPLHF	TGTGCCAGTAGATTTGCCGAGCGGAGCTCCTATAATTCACCCCTCCACTTT
TRBV13	TRBJ1-2	15	-	-	CASSLGLPPTDGYTF	TGTGCCAGCAGCTTAGGCCTACCCCCCACAGATGGCTACACCTTC
TRBV5-1	TRBJ2-2	15	TRBD1	-	CASSPGQTNTGELFF	TGCGCCAGCAGCCCGGGACAGACGAACACCGGGGAGCTGTTTTTT
TRBV15	TRBJ2-1	18	TRBD2	-	CATSSPRTSGSLYNEQFF	TGTGCCACCAGCAGTCCCAGGACTAGCGGGAGTCTATACAATGAGCAGTTCTTC
TRBV5-8	TRBJ1-5	15	-	-	CASSLGDISNQPQHF	TGTGCCAGCAGCTTGGGAGATATTAGCAATCAGCCCCAGCATTTT
TRBV7-9	TRBJ1-3	16	-	-	CASSLVRAGDRNTIYF	TGTGCCAGCAGCTTAGTAAGAGCCGGAGACCGAAACACCATATATTTT
TRBV19	TRBJ1-1	15	-	-	CASSWTGGVNTEAFF	TGTGCCAGTAGCTGGACTGGAGGGGTGAACACTGAAGCTTTCTTT
TRBV18	TRBJ1-4	13	-	-	CASSGAFNEKLFF	TGTGCCAGCTCAGGGGCTTTTAATGAAAAACTGTTTTTT
TRBV27	TRBJ1-2	13	-	once	CASSFEGGYGYTF	TGTGCCAGCAGTTTTGAGGGGGGGTATGGCTACACCTTC
TRBV19	TRBJ1-5	17	TRBD1	-	CASSIWADRTHNQPQHF	TGTGCCAGTAGTATTTGGGCGGACAGGACACACAATCAGCCCCAGCATTTT
TRBV12-3/TRBV12-4	TRBJ1-1	12	-	-	CASSLPSMVAFF	TGTGCCAGCAGTTTACCCAGTATGGTAGCTTTCTTT
TRBV4-1	TRBJ2-7	15	TRBD2	-	CASSLGLAGNYEQYF	TGCGCCAGCAGCCTCGGACTAGCGGGAAACTACGAGCAGTACTTC
TRBV30	TRBJ2-6	17	TRBD1	once	CAWSGGQGASGANVLTF	TGTGCCTGGAGTGGGGGACAGGGGGCGTCTGGGGCCAACGTCCTGACTTTC
TRBV9	TRBJ2-1	15	TRBD2	-	CASSVVAGGRNEQFF	TGTGCCAGCAGCGTAGTAGCGGGGGGCCGGAATGAGCAGTTCTTC
TRBV14	TRBJ1-6	14	-	-	CASSQDRGRSPLHF	TGTGCCAGCAGCCAAGACAGGGGACGATCACCCCTCCACTTT
TRBV9	TRBJ1-2	15	TRBD1	-	CASSSRTGLGVGYTF	TGTGCCAGCAGCTCTCGGACAGGGCTTGGTGTAGGCTACACCTTC
TRBV18	TRBJ1-1	12	-	-	CASSPDRTEAFF	TGTGCCAGCTCTCCCGACAGGACTGAAGCTTTCTTT
TRBV7-8	TRBJ2-7	15	TRBD2	-	CASSWGTSAGYEQYF	TGTGCCAGCAGCTGGGGGACTAGCGCGGGGTACGAGCAGTACTTC
TRBV7-2	TRBJ1-5	15	TRBD1	-	CASSAGQNGNQPQHF	TGTGCCAGCAGCGCGGGACAGAATGGCAATCAGCCCCAGCATTTT
TRBV6-5	TRBJ1-6	14	-	-	CASRPGRGYSPLHF	TGTGCCAGCAGACCGGGGAGGGGGTATTCACCCCTCCACTTT
TRBV18	TRBJ1-1	13	-	-	CASSPNRDTEAFF	TGTGCCAGCTCGCCCAACCGGGACACTGAAGCTTTCTTT
TRBV24-1	TRBJ1-5	14	TRBD1	once	CATSDPGQNQPQHF	TGTGCCACCAGTGATCCGGGACAGAATCAGCCCCAGCATTTT